This T cell receptor (beta chain) was found in a study of control samples from healthy donors and cancer patients. Using immunoSEQ multiplex PCR, the repertoire was profiled, and TCRdb retains in-frame clones only, with some absent. The sample carries 75,000 to 95,000 clones, approximately 84% recorded once. This CDR3 is built from 16 residues. Germline CDR1 reads SGHTA; CDR2 reads FQGTGA. Trimming stripped 4 bases from V and 5 bases from J, with 18 bases between. The V gene is TRBV7-3, the J gene TRBJ2-4; either TRBD1 or TRBD2 may supply D (5 bases each). The material sequenced was PBMCs. This TCR derives from a man aged 70-80 years with lung cancer. CDR3 sequence: CASSSGSGTEQNIQYF. DNA for the CDR3: TGTGCCAGCAGCTCAGGCTCCGGGACGGAACAAAACATTCAGTACTTC.